The 18 T cell receptor beta chains in this list originate from one sample, sequenced in a study of cytomegalovirus exposure and HLA in healthy donors. 13 Jbeta primers and 60 Vbeta primers were used for the PCR. TCRdb's copy holds only in-frame clones and misses some; the assay was immunoSEQ multiplex PCR. The sample includes some 160,000 clones, 75% to 90% seen only once; the top ten take 1.5% to 1.7%. Sequenced input: PBMCs. The receptors were sampled from a woman between 18 and 30 years old in good health and CMV-seronegative.

This clone was observed once. The chain uses TRBV30 and TRBJ1-6; unclear D gene. The CDR3 covers 14 residues. Germline V gene data show CDR1 as GTSNPN and CDR2 as SVGIG (reference sequence). V was pared by 0 bases and J by 7 bases, with 10 bases between. The CDR3 DNA sequence: TGTGCCTGGAGTGTAGAGAACGGGAATTCACCCCTCCACTTT. Its translation is CAWSVENGNSPLHF.

The V gene is TRBV27, the J gene TRBJ2-2, with D tentatively TRBD1 (5 bases). V lost 3 bases and J lost 3, with 8 bases in between. The CDR3 sequence is 14 residues long. Per the germline V gene, CDR1 is MNHEY and CDR2 is SMNVEV (reference sequence). The CDR3 nucleotides are TGTGCCAGCAGTTTTCAGGGCGACACCGGGGAGCTGTTTTTT. As protein: CASSFQGDTGELFF.

This clone came up once. The gene calls are TRBV5-1 and TRBJ2-7; 9 nucleotides line up with TRBD1. V lost 4 bases, J lost 2 bases, and 4 bases stayed unmatched. The CDR3 totals 14 residues. Germline assignment: CDR1 SGHRS and CDR2 YFSETQ. CDR3 DNA: TGCGCCAGCAGCCCTGGGACAGGGACCTACGAGCAGTACTTC. Residues: CASSPGTGTYEQYF. Full variable domain (missing parts from reference TRBV5-1 and TRBJ2-7): KAGVTQTPRYLIKTRGQQVTLSCSPISGHRSVSWYQQTPGQGLQFLFEYFSETQRNKGNFPGRFSGRQFSNSRSEMNVSTLELGDSALYLCASSPGTGTYEQYFGPGTRLTVT.

The rearrangement links TRBV7-9 to TRBJ2-1, with 9 bases fitting TRBD1. Germline CDR1 and CDR2: SEHNR and FQNEAQ (reference sequence). CDR3 length: 14 amino acids. The junction had 6 bases not matched to a gene; V was cut back by 4 bases and J by 8 bases. The DNA of the CDR3 is TGTGCCAGCAGCTCCGGGACAGGGTTGTATGAGCAGTTCTTC. This translates into CASSSGTGLYEQFF.

V gene TRBV19 combines with J gene TRBJ2-2, with 9 bases fitting TRBD2. The length of the CDR3 is 15 residues. Germline trimming cut 7 bases from V and 4 bases from J; bases unmatched to any gene: 7. Germline V CDR1 and CDR2: LNHDA, SQIVND (reference sequence). The CDR3 coding sequence is TGTGCCAGTATGCGCGGGGGGGCCGGCACCGGGGAGCTGTTTTTT. Residues: CASMRGGAGTGELFF. Together with reference TRBV19 and TRBJ2-2, the CDR3 gives the full variable domain: DGGITQSPKYLFRKEGQNVTLSCEQNLNHDAMYWYRQDPGQGLRLIYYSQIVNDFQKGDIAEGYSVSREKKESFPLTVTSAQKNPTAFYLCASMRGGAGTGELFFGEGSRLTVL.

The chain joins TRBV28 to TRBJ2-3, with a possible D match to TRBD2 (6 bases). CDR3 size: 13 residues. Germline assignment: CDR1 MDHEN and CDR2 SYDVKM. CDR3 loop: CAWGSQGGVTQYF. CDR3 bases: TGTGCTTGGGGGTCGCAGGGAGGCGTTACGCAGTATTTT.

This clone was counted only a few times. The rearrangement uses TRBV28 and TRBJ2-6, with TRBD1 matching 9 bases. Germline-derived CDR1 and CDR2 are MDHEN and SYDVKM. With 6 bases clipped from V and 1 base from J, the junction kept 7 bases outside the gene matches. This CDR3 contains 17 residues. The CDR3 nucleotides are TGTGCCAGCAGGGCCGGGACAGGGTTTTCTGGGGCCAACGTCCTGACTTTC. Amino acid sequence: CASRAGTGFSGANVLTF.

Only a few counts were recorded for this clone. This chain links TRBV29-1 with TRBJ1-1; TRBD1 matches at 7 bases. In germline, CDR1 is SQVTM, CDR2 ANQGSEA. Trimming cost V 1 base and J 8 bases; bases outside gene matches: 7. The CDR3 is made up of 13 amino acids. The CDR3 is CSVEAQGSPEAFF. CDR3 DNA: TGCAGCGTTGAAGCACAGGGGAGCCCGGAAGCTTTCTTT.

This clone was observed once. V usage is TRBV5-1 and J usage is TRBJ2-3; perhaps TRBD2 as D (5 bases). CDR1 and CDR2 from the germline V gene are SGHRS and YFSETQ. V lost 4 bases and J 4 bases, leaving 16 bases between the germline ends. There are 15 residues in the CDR3. The CDR3 bases are TGCGCCAGCAGCCCGCAACTAGGATCCGCAGATACGCAGTATTTT. It yields the protein CASSPQLGSADTQYF.

The chain uses TRBV7-8 and TRBJ2-5, with D possibly matching TRBD2 (6 bases). The V end was cut by 5 bases, the J end by 5 bases, with 15 bases between. The V gene's germline CDR1 is SGHVS and CDR2 FQNEAQ. CDR3 size: 14 residues. The CDR3 sequence: CASSRTIPGETQYF. CDR3 sequence (DNA): TGTGCCAGCAGCCGGACTATTCCCGGGGAGACCCAGTACTTC.

This chain links TRBV6-6 with TRBJ2-6; tentatively, D is TRBD1 (5 bases). The CDR3 extends over 13 amino acids. Germline-derived CDR1 and CDR2 are MNHNY and SVGAGI (reference sequence). V shed 10 bases and J shed 4 bases, with 11 bases lying between them. CDR3 DNA: TGTGCCACCGCAGGGTCCGGGGCCAACGTCCTGACTTTC. Protein sequence: CATAGSGANVLTF.

V is TRBV2 and J is TRBJ1-1; a possible D gene is TRBD1 (6 bases). Trimming pared 7 bases from V and 3 bases from J, leaving 12 bases between. Germline V gene lookup returns CDR1 SNHLY and CDR2 FYNNEI. This CDR3 spans 13 amino acids. The CDR3 is CASTEQGYTEAFF. CDR3 nucleotides: TGTGCCAGCACGGAACAGGGCTACACTGAAGCTTTCTTT.

This chain links TRBV6-6 with TRBJ2-7; D possibly corresponds to TRBD2 (5 bases). CDR1 and CDR2 from the germline V gene are MNHNY and SVGAGI (reference sequence). V was cut by 5 bases and J by 0 bases, with 8 bases left in between. The CDR3 is made up of 13 amino acids. Here the CDR3 reads CASSGRDSYEQYF. Written as DNA, the CDR3 is TGTGCCAGCAGTGGACGGGACTCCTACGAGCAGTACTTC.

This rearrangement joins TRBV7-2 to TRBJ1-2, with 7 bases aligning to TRBD1. The CDR3 runs to 15 residues. V trimming: 5 bases; J trimming: 1 base; junction bases outside the gene matches: 7. Germline V CDR1 and CDR2: SGHTA, FQGNSA. In DNA form, the CDR3 reads TGTGCCAGCAGCCGGGCCGGGACAGATAACTATGGCTACACCTTC. Amino acid sequence: CASSRAGTDNYGYTF.

V is TRBV30 and J is TRBJ1-2; D may be TRBD1 (5 bases). In germline, CDR1 is GTSNPN, CDR2 SVGIG (reference sequence). There are 12 residues in the CDR3. The V end was cut by 1 base, the J end by 8 bases, with 11 bases between. DNA of the CDR3: TGTGCCTGGAGTGATTCGGGGGGGGGCTACACCTTC. Amino acid sequence: CAWSDSGGGYTF.

This clone appeared a single time. The rearrangement uses TRBV9 and TRBJ2-7; TRBD2 agrees at 10 bases. Trimming took 5 bases from V and 7 from J; bases not matched to a gene: 6. Germline CDR1 is SGDLS and CDR2 is YYNGEE. The CDR3 is made up of 13 amino acids. The chain's CDR3 is CASSPGLAEEQYF. The CDR3 bases are TGTGCCAGCAGTCCTGGACTAGCGGAGGAGCAGTACTTC.

CDR3 amino acids: CASSFGSTEAFF. DNA for the CDR3: TGTGCCAGCAGTTTTGGTAGTACTGAAGCTTTCTTT. This rearrangement joins TRBV28 to TRBJ1-1; D unresolved. V was trimmed by 3 bases and J by 5 bases, leaving 7 bases between them. The germline CDR1 and CDR2 sequences are MDHEN and SYDVKM. The CDR3 consists of 12 residues.

As to this clone: At one boundary the junction diverges from the germline segment, which might be a read error. This chain connects TRBV5-1 to TRBJ2-6; 9 bases agree with TRBD1. The CDR3 runs 17 residues. Germline CDR1 and CDR2: SGHRS and YFSETQ. CDR3 region: CASVPGQGISGANGLTF. DNA of the CDR3: TGCGCCAGCGTCCCGGGACAGGGAATCTCTGGGGCCAACGGCCTGACTTTC. Full variable domain (rest looked up from reference TRBV5-1 and TRBJ2-6): KAGVTQTPRYLIKTRGQQVTLSCSPISGHRSVSWYQQTPGQGLQFLFEYFSETQRNKGNFPGRFSGRQFSNSRSEMNVSTLELGDSALYLCASVPGQGISGANGLTFGAGSRLTVL.